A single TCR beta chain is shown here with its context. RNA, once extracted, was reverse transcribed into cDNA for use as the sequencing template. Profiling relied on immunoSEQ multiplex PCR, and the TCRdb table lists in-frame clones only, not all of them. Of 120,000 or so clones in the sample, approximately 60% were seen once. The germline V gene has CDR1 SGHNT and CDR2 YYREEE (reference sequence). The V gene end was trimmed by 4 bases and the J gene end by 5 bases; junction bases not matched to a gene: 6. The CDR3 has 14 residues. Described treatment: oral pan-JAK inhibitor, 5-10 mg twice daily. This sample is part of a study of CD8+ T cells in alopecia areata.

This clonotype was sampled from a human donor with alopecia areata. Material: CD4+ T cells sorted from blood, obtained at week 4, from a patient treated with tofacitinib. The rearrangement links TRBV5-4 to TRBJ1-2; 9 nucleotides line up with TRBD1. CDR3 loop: CASSAGQGRYGYTF. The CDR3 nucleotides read TGTGCCAGCAGCGCAGGACAGGGGAGGTATGGCTACACCTTC.